The 29 T cell receptor beta chains below all came from one sample that was sequenced in a study of T-cell reconstitution after alpha-beta-depleted transplantation in children. Using unique molecular identifiers, the investigators prepared the TCRbeta library. TCRdb itself ran the PCR reads through MiXCR, one entry per CDR3 protein. The sample has about 980,000 distinct CDR3 sequences, roughly 29% seen once. Here the sequenced sample was PBMCs, mostly from graft donor cells, taken 360 days after TCRalphabeta/CD19-depleted stem cell transplant. The receptors shown here come from a boy younger than two who had a stem cell transplant for SCID, so the T cells may come from the graft donor.

The chain couples TRBV28 to TRBJ2-1; 11 nucleotides agree with TRBD2. V shed 9 bases and J 7 bases; nucleotides not matched to a gene: 11. The CDR3 consists of 15 residues. The germline gives CDR1 MDHEN, CDR2 SYDVKM. CDR3 residues: CASNSGGALENEQFF. The CDR3 bases are TGTGCCAGTAATAGCGGGGGGGCGTTAGAGAATGAGCAGTTCTTC.

This chain connects TRBV12-3 or TRBV12-4 to TRBJ2-2; 9 positions match TRBD1. This CDR3 comprises 19 residues. Trimming at V came to 11 bases and at J to 0 bases, leaving 19 bases not matched to a gene. The CDR3 DNA sequence: TGTGCCTTCTCCCCGACAGGGGGTGTTGCCCTCACGAACACCGGGGAGCTGTTTTTT. Translation: CAFSPTGGVALTNTGELFF.

The chain links TRBV4-1 to TRBJ1-1; possibly TRBD1 for D (5 bases). V gave up 0 bases and J gave up 5 bases, with 16 bases separating them. The CDR3 contains 16 residues. Germline CDR1 and CDR2: MGHRA and YSYEKL. Here the CDR3 DNA reads TGCGCCAGCAGCCAAGAATTGGGCAGGGAGCGAACTGAAGCTTTCTTT. Translated: CASSQELGRERTEAFF.

This clonotype was counted between two and nine times. The chain combines TRBV12-3 or TRBV12-4 with TRBJ2-7; TRBD1 aligns across 8 bases. The CDR3 length is 15 residues. Trimming removed 6 bases from V and 0 bases from J; junction bases left unmatched: 7. CDR3 protein: CASSAGTGFSYEQYF. As DNA, the CDR3 is TGTGCCAGCAGCGCCGGGACAGGATTCTCCTACGAGCAGTACTTC.

A few counts support this clonotype. In DNA, the CDR3 is TGCGCCAGCAGCCAGACACAGGGGGGTGAGCAGTTCTTC. Translation: CASSQTQGGEQFF. This chain connects TRBV4-3 to TRBJ2-1; 8 nucleotides agree with TRBD1. Trimming removed 3 bases from V and 9 bases from J; junction bases left unmatched: 4. Germline V lookup: CDR1 LGHNA, CDR2 YSLEER. This CDR3 region has 13 residues.

The chain employs TRBV11-2 and TRBJ2-3; D unclear. Germline values: CDR1 SGHAT, CDR2 FQNNGV. The CDR3 is 14 amino acids. V was trimmed by 5 bases and J by 0 bases, leaving 9 bases between them. The CDR3 loop reads CASSLQPSTDTQYF. In DNA form, the CDR3 reads TGTGCCAGCAGCCTACAGCCTAGCACAGATACGCAGTATTTT.

This clonotype has just a few counts. V usage is TRBV5-1 and J usage is TRBJ2-3; D gene uncertain. Trimming took 0 bases from V and 4 from J, leaving 9 bases between them. Germline V CDR1 and CDR2: SGHRS, YFSETQ. CDR3 length: 14 amino acids. The CDR3 sequence is CASSLEGGADTQYF. CDR3 nucleotides: TGCGCCAGCAGCTTGGAGGGCGGCGCAGATACGCAGTATTTT.

V is TRBV10-3 and J is TRBJ2-2, with TRBD1 as a possible D gene (5 bases). The CDR3 spans 16 residues. Trimming shortened V by 3 bases and J by 2 bases, and 13 bases separated the two germline ends. The germline V gene encodes CDR1 ENHRY and CDR2 SYGVKD. CDR3 in DNA: TGTGCCATCAGTGATCGGCAGGGTTTTAACACCGGGGAGCTGTTTTTT. This codes for CAISDRQGFNTGELFF.

This clonotype showed up just a few times. The chain has TRBV5-1 and TRBJ2-3; possible D gene TRBD1, 5 bases. Per the germline V gene, CDR1 is SGHRS and CDR2 is YFSETQ. The CDR3 sequence is 12 residues long. V lost 0 bases to trimming and J lost 8 bases, with 7 bases between them. The CDR3 sequence: CASSLEGATQYF. The CDR3 nucleotides read TGCGCCAGCAGCTTGGAAGGGGCTACGCAGTATTTT.

Only a few counts were recorded for this clonotype. This chain connects TRBV6-4 to TRBJ1-4, with D hard to call. Trimming took off 0 bases at V and 1 base at J, with 12 bases between the two ends. This CDR3 spans 17 amino acids. Germline V gene sequence: CDR1 MRHNA, CDR2 SNTAGT. CDR3: CASSDSLLMETNEKLFF. In nucleotides, the CDR3 is TGTGCCAGCAGTGACTCCCTCCTCATGGAAACTAATGAAAAACTGTTTTTT.

V and J are TRBV9 and TRBJ1-5, with D hard to call. This CDR3 comprises 16 residues. V lost 0 bases, J lost 4 bases, and 14 bases lay in between. CDR1 is SGDLS, CDR2 YYNGEE, per germline. CDR3 bases: TGTGCCAGCAGCGTAGGGTCAACAACGGAAAATCAGCCCCAGCATTTT. Translated, it gives CASSVGSTTENQPQHF.

The chain links TRBV20-1 to TRBJ2-5, with D unclear. CDR3 size: 13 residues. Deletions cut 6 bases from V and 0 bases from J, with 11 bases between. Germline CDR1 and CDR2: DFQATT and SNEGSKA (reference sequence). In DNA form, the CDR3 reads TGCAGTGCCCAACAGAACTACCAAGAGACCCAGTACTTC. This encodes CSAQQNYQETQYF.

The chain has TRBV4-1 and TRBJ1-3, with TRBD1 as a possible D gene (6 bases). Trimming shortened V by 0 bases and J by 2 bases, and 11 bases separated the two germline ends. The CDR3 contains 16 residues. CDR1 MGHRA and CDR2 YSYEKL come from the germline V gene. The CDR3 loop reads CASSQERGTPGNTIYF. Written as DNA, the CDR3 is TGCGCCAGCAGCCAAGAGAGGGGGACACCTGGAAACACCATATATTTT.

The chain is built from TRBV6-2 or TRBV6-3 and TRBJ2-5, with a possible D match to TRBD2 (5 bases). Trimming pared 0 bases from V and 3 bases from J, leaving 26 bases between. Germline assignment: CDR1 MNHEY and CDR2 SVGEGT. CDR3 size: 20 residues. CDR3 nucleotide sequence: TGTGCCAGCAGTTACTCCCTTTCCCAGATTCGGGCGGGTCATAAAGAGACCCAGTACTTC. This codes for CASSYSLSQIRAGHKETQYF.

This clonotype occurred a few times. This chain joins TRBV5-1 and TRBJ2-5; the D gene is possibly TRBD1 (5 bases). The CDR3 has 14 residues. Germline CDR1 and CDR2: SGHRS and YFSETQ. V was trimmed by 0 bases and J by 2 bases, leaving 8 bases between them. CDR3 nucleotide sequence: TGCGCCAGCAGCTTGGAGGCAGGGCAAGAGACCCAGTACTTC. As protein: CASSLEAGQETQYF.

The sample holds a few counts of this clonotype. This rearrangement joins TRBV7-3 to TRBJ2-1, with D maybe TRBD1 (6 bases). This CDR3 region has 15 residues. V was shortened by 5 bases and J by 2 bases, with 13 bases between the two germline ends. Germline V gives CDR1 SGHTA, CDR2 FQGTGA. The chain's CDR3 is CASSTSTGTYNEQFF. The DNA for the CDR3 is TGTGCCAGCAGCACCTCGACAGGTACCTACAATGAGCAGTTCTTC.

This clonotype was found a few times. This chain connects TRBV10-3 to TRBJ2-5; D possibly corresponds to TRBD1 (6 bases). V lost 7 bases and J lost 2, with 11 bases in between. Per germline, CDR1 ENHRY and CDR2 SYGVKD. The CDR3 extends over 13 amino acids. The CDR3 nucleotides are TGTGCCATCATGGGGGCGGAGCAAGAGACCCAGTACTTC. Its protein is CAIMGAEQETQYF.

The chain recombines TRBV7-9 with TRBJ1-4, with D unclear. CDR1 SEHNR and CDR2 FQNEAQ come from the germline V gene (reference sequence). V was trimmed by 2 bases and J by 5 bases, leaving 6 bases between them. This CDR3 is 13 amino acids long. CDR3 sequence (DNA): TGTGCCAGCAGCTTAATGCGGAATGAAAAACTGTTTTTT. It translates to CASSLMRNEKLFF.

V gene TRBV4-2 combines with J gene TRBJ2-1; TRBD2 matches at 11 bases. CDR3 length equals 17 residues. The germline CDR1 and CDR2 sequences are LGHNA and YNFKEQ. The V segment lost 0 bases and the J segment 8 bases; nucleotides outside the gene matches: 9. In DNA, the CDR3 is TGTGCCAGCAGCCAAGAGCCGATAGCGGGGGGGCGAGATGAGCAGTTCTTC. Protein product: CASSQEPIAGGRDEQFF.

In its sample, this clonotype was seen a few times. The chain couples TRBV7-9 to TRBJ2-2; D is perhaps TRBD1 (8 bases). The CDR3 loop spans 15 amino acids. V lost 4 bases and J lost 4, with 13 bases in between. Germline CDR1 and CDR2: SEHNR and FQNEAQ (reference sequence). For the CDR3, the DNA is TGTGCCAGCAGCTCGGACAGGGAGGGCACCGGGGAGCTGTTTTTT. It yields the protein CASSSDREGTGELFF.

This clonotype was observed a single time. CDR3 in DNA: TGTGCCAGCAGCTTAGTGCCCTCTAGCGGGGGGTACCAAGAGACCCAGTACTTC. This gives the protein CASSLVPSSGGYQETQYF. The rearrangement uses TRBV7-8 and TRBJ2-5; 11 bases map to TRBD2. The V and J ends lost 1 base and 0 bases, in that order; junction bases with no gene match: 7. The CDR3 length is 18 residues. The germline V gene encodes CDR1 SGHVS and CDR2 FQNEAQ.

The genes are TRBV4-1 and TRBJ2-3; TRBD1 agrees at 7 bases. V trimming: 4 bases; J trimming: 3 bases; junction bases outside the gene matches: 7. From germline, CDR1 is MGHRA and CDR2 YSYEKL. This CDR3 spans 15 amino acids. The CDR3 DNA reads TGCGCCAGCAGCCGGCTGACAGGGAGTACAGATACGCAGTATTTT. Its protein is CASSRLTGSTDTQYF.

This clonotype was seen only a few times. The chain links TRBV12-3 or TRBV12-4 to TRBJ2-3, with 8 bases matching TRBD2. The CDR3 length is 15 residues. V lost 5 bases to trimming and J lost 1 base; unmatched junction nucleotides: 5. This CDR3 is CASSISGVGTDTQYF. In DNA form, the CDR3 reads TGTGCCAGCAGTATTAGCGGGGTTGGCACAGATACGCAGTATTTT.

A remark on this clonotype: The junction does not match germline at one end; this may be a read error. The chain employs TRBV11-2 and TRBJ1-4, with D possibly being TRBD1 (5 bases). The CDR3 runs 15 residues. Germline V gene data show CDR1 as SGHAT and CDR2 as FQNNGV. Written as DNA, the CDR3 is TGTGCCAGCAGCTTAGGACAGACAACTGATGAAAAACTGTTTTTT. It is translated as CASSLGQTTDEKLFF.

DNA for the CDR3: TGTGCCAGCAGCCCCGGCGGGGGTCCCTCCTACAATGAGCAGTTCTTC. It is translated as CASSPGGGPSYNEQFF. This chain links TRBV28 with TRBJ2-1; 7 nucleotides agree with TRBD2. V was clipped by 6 bases and J by 0 bases; unmatched bases: 8. In germline, CDR1 is MDHEN, CDR2 SYDVKM. The CDR3 runs 16 residues. Drawing the rest from reference TRBV28 and TRBJ2-1, the complete variable domain is DVKVTQSSRYLVKRTGEKVFLECVQDMDHENMFWYRQDPGLGLRLIYFSYDVKMKEKGDIPEGYSVSREKKERFSLILESASTNQTSMYLCASSPGGGPSYNEQFFGPGTRLTVL.

In this sample, this clonotype turned up many times. The rearrangement uses TRBV29-1 and TRBJ2-2; D unresolved. The CDR3 is 11 residues long. CDR1 SQVTM and CDR2 ANQGSEA come from the germline V gene. The V end was cut by 4 bases, the J end by 6 bases, with 6 bases between. The DNA of the CDR3 is TGCAGCGTTGCCGGGCCCGGGGAGCTGTTTTTT. It encodes CSVAGPGELFF.

This clonotype appeared a few times. CDR3 protein: CASSLQGVAEAFF. The CDR3, as DNA: TGTGCCAGCAGTTTACAGGGGGTCGCTGAAGCTTTCTTT. V and J are TRBV28 and TRBJ1-1; 7 bases agree with TRBD1. CDR3 length equals 13 residues. CDR1 MDHEN and CDR2 SYDVKM come from the germline V gene. J was trimmed by 6 bases and V by 2 bases; bases with no gene match: 3.

This clonotype has just one count. The chain recombines TRBV6-1 with TRBJ2-1, with 16 bases lining up with TRBD2. V lost 6 bases, J lost 4 bases, and 12 bases stayed unmatched. The CDR3 spans 19 residues. Looked up from germline, CDR1 is MNHNS and CDR2 is SASEGT. The CDR3 protein is CASSGTSGGATPLYNEQFF. The CDR3 nucleotides are TGTGCCAGCAGCGGGACTAGCGGGGGGGCGACTCCGCTGTACAATGAGCAGTTCTTC.

The rearrangement joins TRBV12-3 or TRBV12-4 to TRBJ2-7, with D possibly matching TRBD1 (5 bases). The V end was cut by 1 base, the J end by 6 bases, with 10 bases between. The CDR3 consists of 13 residues. The CDR3 here is CASSLEGWGEQYF. The CDR3 DNA follows: TGTGCCAGCAGTTTAGAGGGGTGGGGCGAGCAGTACTTC.